Listed below are T cell receptor beta chains from one sample, sequenced in a study of shared clonotypes between healthy human individuals. Sequencing was performed with immunoSEQ multiplex PCR; in TCRdb, only in-frame clones are kept and a portion is missing. The repertoire includes fewer than 800,000 clones, about 90% of them detected once, and 24% sits in the top ten. The sequenced material came from naive CD8+ T cells sorted from blood. The receptors were gathered from a man aged 25 to 40 in good health. CDR3s include the opening cysteine and the closing phenylalanine or tryptophan. D genes are given only for firm matches. Expanded clones get a size class; other rows say once, few or many, or leave the size out.

D gene: NA; clone size: NA; V gene: TRBV19; J gene: TRBJ2-1; CDR3 DNA: TGTGCCAGTAGTATCTTTCTAGGAAATGAGCAGTTCTTC; CDR3 protein: CASSIFLGNEQFF
D gene: NA; clone size: once; V gene: TRBV25-1; J gene: TRBJ1-1; CDR3 DNA: TGTGCCAGCGGGTTCGGGGGGTTGAACACTGAAGCTTTCTTT; CDR3 protein: CASGFGGLNTEAFF
D gene: NA; clone size: NA; V gene: TRBV11-2; J gene: TRBJ2-7; CDR3 DNA: TGTGCCAGCAGCTTAGGGGTGGCCTACGAGCAGTACTTC; CDR3 protein: CASSLGVAYEQYF
D gene: TRBD1; clone size: NA; V gene: TRBV5-1; J gene: TRBJ2-3; CDR3 DNA: TGCGCCAGCAGTCATGACAGGGGAAGGACCACAGATACGCAGTATTTT; CDR3 protein: CASSHDRGRTTDTQYF
D gene: NA; clone size: NA; V gene: TRBV6-1; J gene: TRBJ1-2; CDR3 DNA: TGTGCCAGCAGTGAATTTCAAGGGCTAATGAGGGGAGGCTACACCTTC; CDR3 protein: CASSEFQGLMRGGYTF
D gene: NA; clone size: NA; V gene: TRBV28; J gene: TRBJ2-7; CDR3 DNA: TGTGCCAGCACGCTTACTGGTAGCGCCGGGCAGTACTTC; CDR3 protein: CASTLTGSAGQYF
D gene: NA; clone size: NA; V gene: TRBV7-9; J gene: TRBJ1-1; CDR3 DNA: TGTGCCAGCAGCATAAACAGGGCGATCAGGGACACTGAAGCTTTCTTT; CDR3 protein: CASSINRAIRDTEAFF
D gene: TRBD2; clone size: NA; V gene: TRBV9; J gene: TRBJ2-3; CDR3 DNA: TGTGCCAGCAGCCCGGGACTAGCGGGAGGGCGTGCGCAGTATTTT; CDR3 protein: CASSPGLAGGRAQYF
D gene: NA; clone size: NA; V gene: TRBV4-3; J gene: TRBJ1-1; CDR3 DNA: TGCGCCAGCAGCCAAGATTTGGGGGGCGGCACTGAAGCTTTCTTT; CDR3 protein: CASSQDLGGGTEAFF
D gene: NA; clone size: NA; V gene: TRBV7-9; J gene: TRBJ1-1; CDR3 DNA: TGTGCCAGCAGCCCGGCGGTGAGGGTTGGGACTGAAGCTTTCTTT; CDR3 protein: CASSPAVRVGTEAFF
D gene: NA; clone size: NA; V gene: TRBV7-9; J gene: TRBJ2-3; CDR3 DNA: TGTGCCAGCAGCTTAGTCGTCCTAGTGAATACAGATACGCAGTATTTT; CDR3 protein: CASSLVVLVNTDTQYF
D gene: NA; clone size: NA; V gene: TRBV5-1; J gene: TRBJ2-7; CDR3 DNA: TGCGCCAGCAGCCTAAGGACGAGCGAGCAGTACTTC; CDR3 protein: CASSLRTSEQYF
D gene: TRBD1; clone size: NA; V gene: TRBV5-8; J gene: TRBJ2-7; CDR3 DNA: TGTGCCAGCAGCCTACGGGACAGGGCGAACGAGCAGTACTTC; CDR3 protein: CASSLRDRANEQYF
D gene: NA; clone size: NA; V gene: TRBV5-6; J gene: TRBJ2-7; CDR3 DNA: TGTGCCAGCAGCTTGGAACTCCGAGCCTACGAGCAGTACTTC; CDR3 protein: CASSLELRAYEQYF
D gene: NA; clone size: NA; V gene: TRBV9; J gene: TRBJ2-2; CDR3 DNA: TGTGCCAGCGGGGGACCCGGGGAGCTGTTTTTT; CDR3 protein: CASGGPGELFF
D gene: NA; clone size: NA; V gene: TRBV7-6; J gene: TRBJ2-7; CDR3 DNA: TGTGCCAGCAGCGAACGGGACTCCACCATCCCCTACGAGCAGTACTTC; CDR3 protein: CASSERDSTIPYEQYF
D gene: NA; clone size: NA; V gene: TRBV2; J gene: TRBJ2-3; CDR3 DNA: TGTGCCAGCAGTGACACCCTGGCAGGGGCAGATACGCAGTATTTT; CDR3 protein: CASSDTLAGADTQYF
D gene: NA; clone size: NA; V gene: TRBV6-5; J gene: TRBJ1-5; CDR3 DNA: TGTGCCAGCAGTTACTCAGGGGACATAAGCAATCAGCCCCAGCATTTT; CDR3 protein: CASSYSGDISNQPQHF
D gene: TRBD2; clone size: NA; V gene: TRBV10-2; J gene: TRBJ2-5; CDR3 DNA: TGCGCCAGCAGTGGACTAGCGGGGTCCCCCCCACAAGAGACCCAGTACTTC; CDR3 protein: CASSGLAGSPPQETQYF
D gene: TRBD2; clone size: NA; V gene: TRBV5-1; J gene: TRBJ2-7; CDR3 DNA: TGCGCCAGCAGCCCTAAAGCGGGAGGGCCAGGGGAGCAGTACTTC; CDR3 protein: CASSPKAGGPGEQYF
D gene: NA; clone size: NA; V gene: TRBV28; J gene: TRBJ2-1; CDR3 DNA: TGTGCCAGCACCCTATTATTCCGGGCTCCGTCCCTTTCCTCCTACAATGAGCAGTTCTTC; CDR3 protein: CASTLLFRAPSLSSYNEQFF
D gene: TRBD1; clone size: once; V gene: TRBV9; J gene: TRBJ2-1; CDR3 DNA: TGTGCCAGCAGCCGGGCAGGGGGCTCCTACAATGAGCAGTTCTTC; CDR3 protein: CASSRAGGSYNEQFF
D gene: NA; clone size: NA; V gene: TRBV5-5; J gene: TRBJ1-5; CDR3 DNA: TGTGCCAGCTCTTTATACACAGGGAGGGGACAGCCCCAGCATTTT; CDR3 protein: CASSLYTGRGQPQHF
D gene: NA; clone size: NA; V gene: TRBV28; J gene: TRBJ2-2; CDR3 DNA: TGTGCCAGCAGTTTCTCTGGTACCGGGGAGCTGTTTTTT; CDR3 protein: CASSFSGTGELFF
D gene: NA; clone size: NA; V gene: TRBV10-3; J gene: TRBJ1-4; CDR3 DNA: TGTGCCATCAGTGAGGACACCGAGGGTGAAAAACTGTTTTTT; CDR3 protein: CAISEDTEGEKLFF
D gene: NA; clone size: NA; V gene: TRBV27; J gene: TRBJ2-1; CDR3 DNA: TGTGCCAGCAGTCCACTGCTCCTGGGAGCCTACAATGAGCAGTTCTTC; CDR3 protein: CASSPLLLGAYNEQFF
D gene: TRBD1; clone size: NA; V gene: TRBV7-9; J gene: TRBJ1-2; CDR3 DNA: TGTGCCAGCAGCTTAGGGACAGGCTATGGCTACACCTTC; CDR3 protein: CASSLGTGYGYTF
D gene: TRBD2; clone size: NA; V gene: TRBV2; J gene: TRBJ2-1; CDR3 DNA: TGTGCCAGCAGGCCCGGGACTAGCGGGAGTTTTGAGCAGTTCTTC; CDR3 protein: CASRPGTSGSFEQFF
D gene: NA; clone size: NA; V gene: TRBV7-8; J gene: TRBJ2-7; CDR3 DNA: NA; CDR3 protein: CASSSPFGAGINYEQYF
D gene: TRBD1; clone size: NA; V gene: TRBV5-1; J gene: TRBJ1-1; CDR3 DNA: TGCGCCAGCAGCCCAGACAGGGGGACTGAAGCTTTCTTT; CDR3 protein: CASSPDRGTEAFF
D gene: NA; clone size: few; V gene: TRBV2; J gene: TRBJ2-7; CDR3 DNA: TGTGCCAGCAGTGGGCGGAGCTCCTACGAGCAGTACTTC; CDR3 protein: CASSGRSSYEQYF
D gene: NA; clone size: once; V gene: TRBV7-3; J gene: TRBJ1-1; CDR3 DNA: TGTGCCAGCAGCTCGACCAAGAACACTGAAGCTTTCTTT; CDR3 protein: CASSSTKNTEAFF
D gene: NA; clone size: NA; V gene: TRBV4-1; J gene: TRBJ2-7; CDR3 DNA: TGCGCCAGCAGCCAAGATGGACTCTACGAGCAGTACTTC; CDR3 protein: CASSQDGLYEQYF
D gene: TRBD2; clone size: NA; V gene: TRBV28; J gene: TRBJ2-7; CDR3 DNA: TGTGCCAGCAGTTTGGGACTAGCGGGAGCACGAACCTACGAGCAGTACTTC; CDR3 protein: CASSLGLAGARTYEQYF
D gene: NA; clone size: NA; V gene: TRBV7-9; J gene: TRBJ2-1; CDR3 DNA: TGTGCCAGCTCAGGGGGGGTAAGGTTGAATGAGCAGTTCTTC; CDR3 protein: CASSGGVRLNEQFF
D gene: TRBD2; clone size: NA; V gene: TRBV7-2; J gene: TRBJ2-2; CDR3 DNA: TGTGCCAGCAGCTTAGCGGTCCCTAGCGGGAACACCGGGGAGCTGTTTTTT; CDR3 protein: CASSLAVPSGNTGELFF
D gene: NA; clone size: NA; V gene: TRBV7-3; J gene: TRBJ2-2; CDR3 DNA: TGTGCCAGCAGCTTAAGCCCCCGCGGGCAGAACACCGGGGAGCTGTTTTTT; CDR3 protein: CASSLSPRGQNTGELFF
D gene: TRBD2; clone size: NA; V gene: TRBV5-1; J gene: TRBJ2-5; CDR3 DNA: TGCGCCAGCAGCTTGGGGCTAGCGGGAGTCTTAGAGACCCAGTACTTC; CDR3 protein: CASSLGLAGVLETQYF
D gene: NA; clone size: NA; V gene: TRBV29-1; J gene: TRBJ2-7; CDR3 DNA: TGCAGCGTTAGGGACGGCCCCTACGAGCAGTACTTC; CDR3 protein: CSVRDGPYEQYF
D gene: TRBD2; clone size: NA; V gene: TRBV5-1; J gene: TRBJ2-3; CDR3 DNA: TGCGCCAGCAGCTTTTCCGGAACTAGCGGGATTGGTAGAGATACGCAGTATTTT; CDR3 protein: CASSFSGTSGIGRDTQYF
D gene: NA; clone size: once; V gene: TRBV4-1; J gene: TRBJ1-2; CDR3 DNA: TGCGCCAGCAGCCAAACCCTATCGGGCTACACCTTC; CDR3 protein: CASSQTLSGYTF
D gene: TRBD1; clone size: NA; V gene: TRBV10-3; J gene: TRBJ2-3; CDR3 DNA: TGTGCCATCAGTGAACCGGGACAGGAGACAGATACGCAGTATTTT; CDR3 protein: CAISEPGQETDTQYF
D gene: NA; clone size: NA; V gene: TRBV4-1; J gene: TRBJ2-7; CDR3 DNA: TGCGCCAGCAGCCAAATAGGACTACCCGACTCTTACGAGCAGTACTTC; CDR3 protein: CASSQIGLPDSYEQYF
D gene: NA; clone size: once; V gene: TRBV28; J gene: TRBJ1-5; CDR3 DNA: TGTGCCAGCAGTTTAGATGGCAATCAGCCCCAGCATTTT; CDR3 protein: CASSLDGNQPQHF
D gene: NA; clone size: NA; V gene: TRBV29-1; J gene: TRBJ1-1; CDR3 DNA: TGCAGCCTTCGGCAAGAGGGGAACACTGAAGCTTTCTTT; CDR3 protein: CSLRQEGNTEAFF
D gene: NA; clone size: NA; V gene: TRBV10-3; J gene: TRBJ2-7; CDR3 DNA: TGTGCCATCAGTGAGGGCAGTTCCTACGAGCAGTACTTC; CDR3 protein: CAISEGSSYEQYF
D gene: NA; clone size: NA; V gene: TRBV28; J gene: TRBJ2-1; CDR3 DNA: TGTGCCAGCAGTTTAATGGATGAGCAGTTCTTC; CDR3 protein: CASSLMDEQFF
D gene: NA; clone size: NA; V gene: TRBV20-1; J gene: TRBJ1-2; CDR3 DNA: TGCAGTGCCCGGGCTGACTATGGCTACACCTTC; CDR3 protein: CSARADYGYTF
D gene: NA; clone size: NA; V gene: TRBV9; J gene: TRBJ2-1; CDR3 DNA: TGTGCCAGCAGCCCCCCCGGGGGAGGAAACAATGAGCAGTTCTTC; CDR3 protein: CASSPPGGGNNEQFF
D gene: NA; clone size: NA; V gene: TRBV5-5; J gene: TRBJ2-7; CDR3 DNA: TGTGCCAGCAGCAGCGAAGTAGACAGCAGCTCCTACGAGCAGTACTTC; CDR3 protein: CASSSEVDSSSYEQYF
D gene: TRBD1; clone size: NA; V gene: TRBV5-4; J gene: TRBJ2-5; CDR3 DNA: TGTGCCAGCAGCCATTGGACAGGGGAAGACCAAGAGACCCAGTACTTC; CDR3 protein: CASSHWTGEDQETQYF
D gene: NA; clone size: NA; V gene: TRBV28; J gene: TRBJ1-2; CDR3 DNA: TGTGCCAGCAGTTTAGCAGGGGAGGGTGGCTACACCTTC; CDR3 protein: CASSLAGEGGYTF
D gene: NA; clone size: NA; V gene: TRBV4-1; J gene: TRBJ2-3; CDR3 DNA: TGCGCCAGCACTGTAGTACCGGGAACCACAGATACGCAGTATTTT; CDR3 protein: CASTVVPGTTDTQYF
D gene: NA; clone size: NA; V gene: TRBV27; J gene: TRBJ1-2; CDR3 DNA: TGTGCCAGCAGTTTCCTGGGGCGAGAAGGCTACACCTTC; CDR3 protein: CASSFLGREGYTF
D gene: NA; clone size: NA; V gene: TRBV5-5; J gene: TRBJ2-7; CDR3 DNA: TGTGCCAGCAGGACCGGGACAAGGATCTACGAGCAGTACTTC; CDR3 protein: CASRTGTRIYEQYF
D gene: NA; clone size: NA; V gene: TRBV2; J gene: TRBJ1-2; CDR3 DNA: TGTGCCAGCAGGGCCGGGACGGACTATGGCTACACCTTC; CDR3 protein: CASRAGTDYGYTF
D gene: NA; clone size: NA; V gene: TRBV14; J gene: TRBJ1-1; CDR3 DNA: TGTGCCAGCAGCCAGGACAGGAACACTGAAGCTTTCTTT; CDR3 protein: CASSQDRNTEAFF
D gene: NA; clone size: NA; V gene: TRBV29-1; J gene: TRBJ2-7; CDR3 DNA: TGCAGCGTTGAAGACCGGAGCCAGGGCTACGAGCAGTACTTC; CDR3 protein: CSVEDRSQGYEQYF
D gene: TRBD1; clone size: NA; V gene: TRBV19; J gene: TRBJ2-3; CDR3 DNA: TGTGCCAGTAGCCTGACAGGGGGCCTTGGAGATACGCAGTATTTT; CDR3 protein: CASSLTGGLGDTQYF